This T cell receptor (beta chain) appears in the sequencing data of a study of Ad26.COV2.S vaccination and SARS-CoV-2 variants. Repertoires were generated with immunoSEQ multiplex PCR, while TCRdb's copy carries only in-frame clones and drops some. In the table there are under 400,000 clones, roughly 84% of which are singletons. The treatment here: some 19 received Ad26.COV2.S at low or high dose, single or two shots; 5 received placebo; per-sample allocation not given. Vaccine and placebo recipients were sampled on day 63 after the first injection. The CDR3 loop spans 15 amino acids. Germline lookup yields CDR1 MNHEY and CDR2 SVGAGI. Trimming shortened V by 0 bases and J by 2 bases, and 10 bases separated the two germline ends.

The sample here was peripheral blood, taken in a trial of Ad26.COV2.S vaccine versus placebo. The chain carries TRBV6-5 and TRBJ1-2; D unresolved. This receptor was identified in a person between 18 and 65 years old who received the Ad26.COV2.S COVID-19 vaccine or a placebo. The CDR3 nucleotides are TGTGCCAGCAGTTACTCCGAGGAGGACAACTATGGCTACACCTTC. Translated, it gives CASSYSEEDNYGYTF.